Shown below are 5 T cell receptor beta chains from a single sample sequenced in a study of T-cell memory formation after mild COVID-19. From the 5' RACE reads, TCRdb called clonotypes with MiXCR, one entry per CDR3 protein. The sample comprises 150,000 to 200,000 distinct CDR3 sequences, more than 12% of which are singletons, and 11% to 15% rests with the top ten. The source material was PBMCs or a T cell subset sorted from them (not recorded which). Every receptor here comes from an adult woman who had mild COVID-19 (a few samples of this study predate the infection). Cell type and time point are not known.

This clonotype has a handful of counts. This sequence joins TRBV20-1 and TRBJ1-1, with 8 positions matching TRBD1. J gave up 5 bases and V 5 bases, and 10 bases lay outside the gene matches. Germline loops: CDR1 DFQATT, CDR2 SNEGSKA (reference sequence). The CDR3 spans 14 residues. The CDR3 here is CSARRTGFITEAFF. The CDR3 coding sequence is TGCAGTGCTCGAAGGACAGGGTTTATTACTGAAGCTTTCTTT.

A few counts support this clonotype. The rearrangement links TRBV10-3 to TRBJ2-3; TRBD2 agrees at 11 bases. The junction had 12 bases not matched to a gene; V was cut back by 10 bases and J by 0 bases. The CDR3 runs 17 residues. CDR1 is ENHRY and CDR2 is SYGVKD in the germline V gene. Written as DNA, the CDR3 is TGTGCCACCGCGCGACTAGCGGGGACGACTAGCACAGATACGCAGTATTTT. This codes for CATARLAGTTSTDTQYF.

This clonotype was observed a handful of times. CDR3 bases: TGCAGTGCTAGAGCCAGGGGCAATCAGCCCCAGCATTTT. It translates to CSARARGNQPQHF. This chain uses TRBV20-1 with TRBJ1-5, with D maybe TRBD1 (5 bases). Trimming took off 1 base at V and 2 bases at J, with 6 bases between the two ends. Germline V gene data show CDR1 as DFQATT and CDR2 as SNEGSKA (reference sequence). This CDR3 has 13 residues.

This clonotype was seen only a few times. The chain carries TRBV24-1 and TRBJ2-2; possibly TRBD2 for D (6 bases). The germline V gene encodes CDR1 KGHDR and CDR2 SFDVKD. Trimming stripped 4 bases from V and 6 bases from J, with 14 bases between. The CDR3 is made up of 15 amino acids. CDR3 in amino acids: CATSENRLGAGELFF. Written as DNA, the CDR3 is TGTGCCACCAGTGAAAACCGACTAGGAGCCGGGGAGCTGTTTTTT.

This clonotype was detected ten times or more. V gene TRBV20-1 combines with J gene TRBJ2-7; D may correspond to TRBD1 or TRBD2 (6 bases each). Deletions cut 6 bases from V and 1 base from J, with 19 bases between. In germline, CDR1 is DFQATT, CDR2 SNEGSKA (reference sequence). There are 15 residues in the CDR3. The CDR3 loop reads CSAPLTGGGSYEQYF. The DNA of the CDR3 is TGCAGTGCCCCTCTGACAGGAGGGGGATCCTACGAGCAGTACTTC.